This T cell receptor (beta chain) was found in a study of beta chain features in type 1 diabetes. Whole-study results and caveats: Type 1 diabetes patients had TCRB CDR3s that were shorter (moderately but significantly so) in all four CD4+ subsets.

This clone was counted only a few times. Its antigen is currently unknown. V shed 5 bases, J shed 2 bases, and the junction held 5 bases outside the gene matches. This CDR3 contains 16 residues. CDR1 is SGHVS and CDR2 is FQNEAQ in the germline V gene. Isolated RNA was reverse transcribed in full, so expressed TCRB transcripts were sequenced. Assay used: immunoSEQ multiplex PCR; TCRdb lists only in-frame clones, some missing. The sample has 250,000 to 350,000 clones, roughly an eighth seen once; the top ten hold 0.017%. This clonotype originated in a man aged 30 to 39 with type 1 diabetes. Specimen: naive CD4+ T cells from blood. The V call is TRBV7-8, the J call TRBJ2-3, with 12 bases fitting TRBD2. In DNA form, the CDR3 reads TGTGCCAGCAGCCGTCGACTAGCGGGAGACACAGATACGCAGTATTTT. Encoded protein: CASSRRLAGDTDTQYF.